The rows below give T cell receptor beta chains drawn from one sample of a study of cytomegalovirus exposure and HLA in healthy donors. The method was immunoSEQ multiplex PCR; TCRdb's version includes in-frame clones alone and lacks a portion of them. The sample lists fewer than 150,000 clones; about four fifths were seen once. What was sequenced was PBMCs. The receptors here all came from a man aged 35-49 years in good health and CMV-seropositive. Each CDR3 is given without its conserved first and last residue. Fields, in order: V gene, CDR3 protein.

V: TRBV27
CDR3: ASSSRGLGNTEAF

V: TRBV30
CDR3: ARDMGYNSPLH

V: TRBV18
CDR3: ASSPRRDDEQY

V: TRBV9
CDR3: ASSRQGRGSGANVLT

V: TRBV18
CDR3: ASSQAGVETQY

V: TRBV25-1
CDR3: ASSAGWGMNTEAF

V: TRBV13
CDR3: ASSSARVGQPQH

V: TRBV27
CDR3: ASSRGKKLF

V: TRBV5-1
CDR3: ASSVRWTGDEQY

V: TRBV11-1
CDR3: ASSSNRESYGYT

V: TRBV30
CDR3: AWSRTGGSGANVLT

V: TRBV14
CDR3: ASASDHFNYGYT

V: TRBV30
CDR3: AWTATGGVHEQY